The 8 T cell receptor beta chains below were found in one sample sequenced in a study of human CD8 memory T cell subsets. The TPEX subset meant dysfunctional early memory CD8+ cells, CCR7+ PD-1+ TIGIT+. Investigators built TCR beta libraries using UMI-labeled 5' RACE. TCRdb reworked the 5' RACE reads into one entry per CDR3 protein, no DNA. This table lists roughly 8,900 distinct CDR3 sequences. Sequencing input: CD8+ T cells from PBMCs. The origin of the receptors is a human donor in good health.

The CDR3 sequence: CASRQGIGLNTEAFF. The rearrangement joins TRBV19 to TRBJ1-1; without DNA, the TCRdb call of TRBD1 cannot be checked. The CDR3 totals 15 residues. Germline-derived CDR1 and CDR2 are LNHDA and SQIVND (reference sequence).

This rearrangement joins TRBV3-1 to TRBJ2-7; with no DNA, the TCRdb D assignment of TRBD1 cannot be verified. Germline V lookup: CDR1 LGHDT, CDR2 YNNKEL (reference sequence). The CDR3 sequence is 13 residues long. The CDR3 loop reads CASSPGTLYEQYF.

This clonotype is deemed medium-sized (0.01 to 0.1%) by its frequency. The V call is TRBV5-6, the J call TRBJ2-3; there is no DNA to check the TCRdb D call of TRBD2. Germline V gene lookup returns CDR1 SGHDT and CDR2 YYEEEE. This CDR3 has 16 amino acids. The CDR3 loop is CASSFVADNFPDTQYF.

This clonotype is classed as medium-sized (0.01 to 0.1%) by frequency. The rearrangement joins TRBV27 to TRBJ2-1; lacking DNA, the TRBD1 call made by TCRdb goes unchecked. This CDR3 spans 16 amino acids. Germline CDR1 MNHEY, CDR2 SMNVEV (reference sequence). The CDR3 loop reads CASSAMIGASYNEQFF.

In terms of frequency, this clonotype is medium-sized. This chain uses TRBV29-1 with TRBJ2-4; the D gene TCRdb calls, TRBD1, cannot be checked with no DNA. Germline loops: CDR1 SQVTM, CDR2 ANQGSEA. The CDR3 consists of 13 residues. CDR3 sequence: CSVEGGAVNIQYF.

This chain's CDR3 is CATGFLPLSQETQYF. The chain uses TRBV27 and TRBJ2-5; TCRdb's assignment of TRBD1 cannot be checked, as there is no DNA. Germline CDR1 reads MNHEY; CDR2 reads SMNVEV (reference sequence). The CDR3 consists of 15 residues.

This clonotype is classed as medium-sized by frequency. The chain carries TRBV10-3 and TRBJ2-7. The CDR3 runs to 15 residues. Germline loops: CDR1 ENHRY, CDR2 SYGVKD. Here the CDR3 reads CAISDVWTESYEQYF.

This chain uses TRBV19 with TRBJ1-1. Germline CDR1 LNHDA, CDR2 SQIVND (reference sequence). The length of the CDR3 is 14 residues. This CDR3 reads CASSIGLENTEAFF. The variable domain in full, with the rest retrieved from reference TRBV19 and TRBJ1-1, is DGGITQSPKYLFRKEGQNVTLSCEQNLNHDAMYWYRQDPGQGLRLIYYSQIVNDFQKGDIAEGYSVSREKKESFPLTVTSAQKNPTAFYLCASSIGLENTEAFFGQGTRLTVV.